The 20 T cell receptor beta chains below come from one sample, sequenced in a study of Tregs in tolerant kidney transplant recipients. The assay was immunoSEQ multiplex PCR, and TCRdb's table has in-frame clones only and misses some. The sample lists approximately 30,000 clones; 82% were seen once. These receptors have no known antigen. The sample was Tregs from blood cultured with allogeneic cells. These receptors all come from a human donor in good health.

This clone was seen only a few times. The chain employs TRBV7-3 and TRBJ2-7; possibly TRBD2 for D (5 bases). The germline CDR1 and CDR2 sequences are SGHTA and FQGTGA. V lost 5 bases and J 3 bases, leaving 8 bases between the germline ends. CDR3 length equals 12 residues. The CDR3 bases are TGTGCCAGCAGCGGGAGTCTCTACGAGCAGTACTTC. Translation: CASSGSLYEQYF.

This clone was detected a few times. The CDR3 nucleotides read TGCGCCAGCAGCCGGACAGGGGCCGAAAATAGCTATGGCTACACCTTC. Translated, it gives CASSRTGAENSYGYTF. The V gene is TRBV5-1, the J gene TRBJ1-2; 9 nucleotides line up with TRBD1. The CDR3 is 16 amino acids. Unmatched junction bases numbered 11, after V lost 4 bases and J lost 4 bases. Germline V gene lookup returns CDR1 SGHRS and CDR2 YFSETQ.

The chain combines TRBV9 with TRBJ2-1, with TRBD1 identical over 8 bases. V dropped 2 bases and J dropped 0; count of bases not matched to a gene: 10. The CDR3 loop spans 18 amino acids. Germline V gives CDR1 SGDLS, CDR2 YYNGEE. The CDR3 coding sequence is TGTGCCAGCAGCGTCGGGACAGGAGTTCGAAGCTCCTACAATGAGCAGTTCTTC. Translating it yields CASSVGTGVRSSYNEQFF. The whole variable domain, filled in from reference TRBV9 and TRBJ2-1, reads DSGVTQTPKHLITATGQRVTLRCSPRSGDLSVYWYQQSLDQGLQFLIQYYNGEERAKGNILERFSAQQFPDLHSELNLSSLELGDSALYFCASSVGTGVRSSYNEQFFGPGTRLTVL.

A few counts support this clone. The chain is built from TRBV5-6 and TRBJ2-3; 11 bases align to TRBD2. Germline loops: CDR1 SGHDT, CDR2 YYEEEE. The CDR3 sequence is 17 residues long. V lost 4 bases to trimming and J lost 3 bases; unmatched junction nucleotides: 10. The CDR3 bases are TGTGCCAGCAGCGGTGGGTGGCTAGCGGGGGGAACAGATACGCAGTATTTT. Amino acid sequence: CASSGGWLAGGTDTQYF.

This clone was seen a handful of times. The chain joins TRBV7-9 to TRBJ1-1, with D perhaps matching TRBD1 (6 bases). The CDR3 has 13 residues. Per the germline V gene, CDR1 is SEHNR and CDR2 is FQNEAQ (reference sequence). V lost 1 base to trimming and J lost 4 bases, with 7 bases between them. The chain's CDR3 is CASSLEGGTEAFF. The CDR3 DNA follows: TGTGCCAGCAGCTTAGAGGGGGGCACTGAAGCTTTCTTT.

The chain combines TRBV5-4 with TRBJ2-2; D uncertain. The CDR3 spans 14 residues. Per germline, CDR1 SGHNT and CDR2 YYREEE (reference sequence). Trimming stripped 4 bases from V and 1 base from J, with 8 bases between. The CDR3 DNA reads TGTGCCAGCAGCCGGTGGGGGAACACCGGGGAGCTGTTTTTT. Translation: CASSRWGNTGELFF.

The rearrangement joins TRBV20-1 to TRBJ2-1; 8 bases match TRBD2. The CDR3 has 11 residues. Per germline, CDR1 DFQATT and CDR2 SNEGSKA (reference sequence). The V and J ends lost 7 bases and 9 bases, in that order; junction bases with no gene match: 5. The CDR3 bases are TGCAGTGGGGCGGGGGGCGGTGAGCAGTTCTTC. The encoded protein is CSGAGGGEQFF.

J is TRBJ2-1 and V is TRBV19; possible D gene TRBD2, 6 bases. Between the trimmed V and J ends, which lost 5 bases and 7 bases, there was a span of 18 bases. CDR3 length: 15 residues. Germline CDR1 is LNHDA and CDR2 is SQIVND (reference sequence). The CDR3: CASSLGQGLGNEQFF. The CDR3 DNA reads as TGTGCCAGTAGTCTCGGGCAGGGACTCGGGAATGAGCAGTTCTTC.

The chain is built from TRBV6-5 and TRBJ2-3; D is undetermined. In germline, CDR1 is MNHEY, CDR2 SVGAGI. V lost 0 bases, J lost 2 bases, and 6 bases lay in between. This CDR3 comprises 14 residues. The CDR3 spells CASSYSPDTDTQYF. CDR3 coding DNA: TGTGCCAGCAGTTACTCTCCCGACACAGATACGCAGTATTTT.

As regards this clone: The junction departs from the called germline gene at one end, perhaps through a read error. The chain combines TRBV28 with TRBJ2-3, with a tentative D call TRBD1 (6 bases). This CDR3 is 16 amino acids long. Looked up from germline, CDR1 is MDHEN and CDR2 is SYDVKM. The DNA of the CDR3 is TGTGCCAGCAGAATAGGACAGCGGATTGGGGCAGATTCGCAGTATTTT. Its protein product is CASRIGQRIGADSQYF.

CDR3 in amino acids: CASSLEGWGYTF. DNA of the CDR3: TGTGCCAGCAGCTTAGAGGGGTGGGGCTACACCTTC. The chain links TRBV7-2 to TRBJ1-2, with D possibly being TRBD1 (5 bases). From germline, CDR1 is SGHTA and CDR2 FQGNSA. The V gene lost 1 base and the J gene lost 8 bases, with 8 bases spanning the gap. CDR3 length: 12 amino acids.

This clone was seen only once. V is TRBV5-1 and J is TRBJ2-7, with TRBD1 matching 10 bases. CDR3 size: 15 residues. Looked up from germline, CDR1 is SGHRS and CDR2 is YFSETQ. Trimming at V came to 0 bases and at J to 2 bases, leaving 2 bases not matched to a gene. The DNA of the CDR3 is TGCGCCAGCAGCTTGGGACAGGGGGCGGCCTACGAGCAGTACTTC. Protein: CASSLGQGAAYEQYF.

The CDR3 sequence is CASSLKDTGSSYNEQFF. In nucleotides, the CDR3 is TGTGCCAGCAGCTTAAAGGACACCGGGTCGTCCTACAATGAGCAGTTCTTC. This chain joins TRBV7-3 and TRBJ2-1; perhaps TRBD1 as D (5 bases). The germline V gene has CDR1 SGHTA and CDR2 FQGTGA. The CDR3 consists of 17 residues. Deletions cut 1 base from V and 1 base from J, with 14 bases between.

This chain connects TRBV5-1 to TRBJ1-2; D not certain. Germline V gene sequence: CDR1 SGHRS, CDR2 YFSETQ. This CDR3 contains 14 residues. The V and J ends lost 4 bases and 2 bases respectively, with 12 bases between them. Here the CDR3 reads CASSPSPVNYGYTF. The CDR3 coding sequence is TGCGCCAGCAGCCCCTCCCCAGTAAACTATGGCTACACCTTC.

In this sample, this clone turned up a few times. Other DNA sequences in the sample encode the same CDR3. The chain employs TRBV4-1 and TRBJ2-5; D ambiguous. Germline assignment: CDR1 MGHRA and CDR2 YSYEKL. This CDR3 is built from 15 residues. Trimming removed 1 base from V and 5 bases from J, with 14 bases in between. DNA of the CDR3: TGCGCCAGCAGCCAAGGGCGGACCCAAGGGGAGACCCAGTACTTC. It codes for CASSQGRTQGETQYF.

The chain uses TRBV11-2 and TRBJ1-2; D is undetermined. V lost 0 bases to trimming and J lost 7 bases, with 6 bases between them. This CDR3 region has 12 residues. Germline values: CDR1 SGHAT, CDR2 FQNNGV. The CDR3, as DNA: TGTGCCAGCAGCTTAGAGGGTGGTGGCTACACCTTC. This translates into CASSLEGGGYTF.

The chain combines TRBV12-5 with TRBJ1-6; the D is unclear. Germline CDR1 is LGHNT and CDR2 is FRNRAP. V was trimmed by 7 bases and J by 12 bases, leaving 19 bases between them. The CDR3 loop spans 14 amino acids. The DNA for the CDR3 is TGTGCTAGTGTCTTCGAACCGGCTGGAGGACCCCTCCACTTT. The encoded protein is CASVFEPAGGPLHF.

The rearrangement links TRBV7-2 to TRBJ2-5; D uncertain. V lost 1 base, J lost 5 bases, and 14 bases lay in between. The germline V gene has CDR1 SGHTA and CDR2 FQGNSA. The CDR3 has 15 amino acids. This CDR3 reads CASSLVGSPTETQYF. Written as DNA, the CDR3 is TGTGCCAGCAGCTTAGTGGGCTCCCCGACGGAGACCCAGTACTTC.

This rearrangement joins TRBV19 to TRBJ2-1, with 11 bases identical to TRBD2. The germline V gene has CDR1 LNHDA and CDR2 SQIVND (reference sequence). The CDR3 length is 19 residues. The junction had 18 bases not matched to a gene; V was cut back by 11 bases and J by 0 bases. CDR3 nucleotides: TGTGCCTCAAAATCGGGTTTAGCGGGAGGGCCGGGCTCCTACAATGAGCAGTTCTTC. Encoded protein: CASKSGLAGGPGSYNEQFF. Complete variable domain (other parts from reference TRBV19 and TRBJ2-1): DGGITQSPKYLFRKEGQNVTLSCEQNLNHDAMYWYRQDPGQGLRLIYYSQIVNDFQKGDIAEGYSVSREKKESFPLTVTSAQKNPTAFYLCASKSGLAGGPGSYNEQFFGPGTRLTVL.

This chain joins TRBV5-1 and TRBJ2-6; tentative D call: TRBD1 (5 bases). The V gene lost 2 bases and the J gene lost 0 bases, with 12 bases spanning the gap. Looked up from germline, CDR1 is SGHRS and CDR2 is YFSETQ. The CDR3 sequence is 17 residues long. The CDR3: CASSLGASSSGANVLTF. CDR3 bases: TGCGCCAGCAGCTTAGGGGCAAGTAGCTCTGGGGCCAACGTCCTGACTTTC.